These 19 T cell receptor beta chains came from one sample sequenced in a study of cytomegalovirus exposure and HLA in healthy donors (dated by TCRdb to the late 2010s). Library preparation was by the immunoSEQ multiplex PCR assay. A mixture of 60 forward primers for TCR Vbeta segments and 13 reverse primers for TCR Jbeta segments was used in the multiplex PCR. What TCRdb holds here is the immuneACCESS table cut down to in-frame rearrangements. Part of the clones is not present; checked against another copy, under half of the missing clones reflect an unresolved V gene, and the others are unexplained. The sample includes around 130,000 clones, with 81% observed a single time. 2% to 2.5% of the sample belongs to the ten largest clones. Sequencing was performed on PBMCs. Receptor source: a woman in her thirties or forties in good health and CMV-seronegative.

The chain uses TRBV19 and TRBJ2-1; D is perhaps TRBD2 (6 bases). Trimming removed 3 bases at V and 0 bases at J, with 18 bases between. CDR1 and CDR2 (germline): LNHDA, SQIVND (reference sequence). This CDR3 is 18 amino acids long. As DNA, the CDR3 is TGTGCCAGTAGTATGATCGCCAGTAGCGGAAGCTCCTACAATGAGCAGTTCTTC. This translates into CASSMIASSGSSYNEQFF.

The chain employs TRBV28 and TRBJ1-6; D perhaps matches TRBD1 (5 bases). V shed 2 bases and J shed 8 bases, with 10 bases lying between them. From germline, CDR1 is MDHEN and CDR2 SYDVKM. The length of the CDR3 is 14 residues. CDR3 nucleotide sequence: TGTGCCAGCAGTTTACGGACAATTTATTCACCCCTCCACTTT. Protein sequence: CASSLRTIYSPLHF.

The gene calls are TRBV5-1 and TRBJ2-5; D unresolved. This CDR3 spans 15 amino acids. The V and J ends lost 5 bases and 1 base respectively, with 15 bases between them. Germline CDR1 and CDR2: SGHRS and YFSETQ. CDR3 sequence (DNA): TGCGCCAGCAGGTCCGGGTCCCTGGGCCAAGAGACCCAGTACTTC. Its protein is CASRSGSLGQETQYF.

V gene TRBV7-3 combines with J gene TRBJ1-1; D gene ambiguous. This CDR3 is 13 amino acids long. The V end was cut by 5 bases, the J end by 1 base, with 8 bases between. Germline CDR1 and CDR2: SGHTA and FQGTGA. The CDR3 bases are TGTGCCAGCAGCACGGAGGGGAACACTGAAGCTTTCTTT. It yields the protein CASSTEGNTEAFF.

This chain links TRBV5-4 with TRBJ1-3, with 7 nucleotides matching TRBD1. The germline V gene encodes CDR1 SGHNT and CDR2 YYREEE (reference sequence). The CDR3 totals 15 residues. Germline trimming cut 4 bases from V and 0 bases from J; bases unmatched to any gene: 4. The CDR3 protein is CASSVNRGSGNTIYF. The CDR3 nucleotides are TGTGCCAGCAGCGTAAACAGGGGCTCTGGAAACACCATATATTTT.

This clone was detected only once. The chain links TRBV18 to TRBJ2-7; 9 nucleotides match TRBD2. Germline trimming cut 1 base from V and 7 bases from J; bases unmatched to any gene: 5. The V gene's germline CDR1 is KGHSH and CDR2 LQKENI. This CDR3 has 14 residues. The CDR3, as DNA: TGTGCCAGCTCACCACTAGCGGGAGCAGGAGAGCAGTACTTC. It is translated as CASSPLAGAGEQYF.

The chain is built from TRBV19 and TRBJ2-6; 7 nucleotides match TRBD1. Germline V lookup: CDR1 LNHDA, CDR2 SQIVND (reference sequence). V gave up 3 bases and J gave up 4 bases; unmatched junction bases: 6. The CDR3 has 16 residues. The CDR3 sequence: CASSITTGSGANVLTF. CDR3 in DNA: TGTGCCAGTAGTATCACGACAGGGTCGGGGGCCAACGTCCTGACTTTC.

As regards this clone: Other nucleotide sequences from this sample produce the same CDR3. The V and J genes are TRBV28 and TRBJ2-7; D unresolved. Per the germline V gene, CDR1 is MDHEN and CDR2 is SYDVKM. The CDR3 is 13 residues long. The V end was cut by 2 bases, the J end by 0 bases, with 5 bases between. CDR3 sequence: CASSLASSYEQYF. The CDR3 bases are TGTGCCAGCAGTTTAGCCAGCTCCTACGAGCAGTACTTC. The full variable domain, rest sourced from reference TRBV28 and TRBJ2-7, is DVKVTQSSRYLVKRTGEKVFLECVQDMDHENMFWYRQDPGLGLRLIYFSYDVKMKEKGDIPEGYSVSREKKERFSLILESASTNQTSMYLCASSLASSYEQYFGPGTRLTVT.

The rearrangement uses TRBV27 and TRBJ2-2; D might be TRBD2 (6 bases). This CDR3 spans 17 amino acids. The germline V gene has CDR1 MNHEY and CDR2 SMNVEV (reference sequence). V was clipped by 3 bases and J by 2 bases, with 16 bases between them. The CDR3 region has the DNA TGTGCCAGCAGTTTGACAGCAACTAGCTTAAACACCGGGGAGCTGTTTTTT. Protein product: CASSLTATSLNTGELFF.

This clone showed up just once. The chain links TRBV6-5 to TRBJ1-2, with D perhaps TRBD1 (5 bases). Per germline, CDR1 MNHEY and CDR2 SVGAGI. The CDR3 has 13 residues. With 2 bases removed from V and 4 bases from J, the gap between germline ends came to 8 bases. CDR3 in amino acids: CASSYGAVYGYTF. Written as DNA, the CDR3 is TGTGCCAGCAGTTACGGGGCAGTCTATGGCTACACCTTC.

The CDR3 sequence: CASSPSGQHEQYF. CDR3 coding DNA: TGTGCCAGCAGCCCGTCGGGACAACACGAGCAGTACTTC. The rearrangement joins TRBV7-3 to TRBJ2-7, with D possibly matching TRBD1 (6 bases). Trimming pared 5 bases from V and 5 bases from J, leaving 13 bases between. The length of the CDR3 is 13 residues. Per the germline V gene, CDR1 is SGHTA and CDR2 is FQGTGA. Combining the CDR3 with reference TRBV7-3 and TRBJ2-7 gives the whole variable domain GAGVSQTPSNKVTEKGKYVELRCDPISGHTALYWYRQSLGQGPEFLIYFQGTGAADDSGLPNDRFFAVRPEGSVSTLKIQRTERGDSAVYLCASSPSGQHEQYFGPGTRLTVT.

The chain combines TRBV19 with TRBJ2-5; 8 nucleotides agree with TRBD1. CDR3 length: 16 residues. Germline V gene sequence: CDR1 LNHDA, CDR2 SQIVND (reference sequence). With 10 bases clipped from V and 1 base from J, the junction kept 14 bases outside the gene matches. CDR3 bases: TGTGCCACCCGCCGGACAGGGCTGGGGGGCCAAGAGACCCAGTACTTC. Translated, it gives CATRRTGLGGQETQYF.

The sample holds a few counts of this clone. The genes are TRBV6-1 and TRBJ2-7; TRBD2 matches at 10 bases. This CDR3 comprises 14 residues. V lost 6 bases and J lost 2; bases outside the gene matches: 4. The germline V gene encodes CDR1 MNHNS and CDR2 SASEGT. CDR3 loop: CASSLAGDPYEQYF. As DNA, the CDR3 is TGTGCCAGCAGCCTAGCGGGGGACCCCTACGAGCAGTACTTC.

The chain joins TRBV7-6 to TRBJ2-2; no clear D. Trimming took 5 bases from V and 5 from J, leaving 9 bases between them. Per the germline V gene, CDR1 is SGHVS and CDR2 is FNYEAQ. CDR3 length equals 13 residues. The CDR3, as DNA: TGTGCCAGCAGCACTCGACTTACCGGGGAGCTGTTTTTT. Protein sequence: CASSTRLTGELFF.

The chain recombines TRBV18 with TRBJ2-1, with 13 positions matching TRBD2. The V gene's germline CDR1 is KGHSH and CDR2 LQKENI. There are 17 residues in the CDR3. V dropped 2 bases and J dropped 2; count of bases not matched to a gene: 3. The CDR3 protein is CASSPTGTSGAYNEQFF. The DNA of the CDR3 is TGTGCCAGCTCACCAACCGGGACTAGCGGGGCCTACAATGAGCAGTTCTTC.

This sequence joins TRBV7-3 and TRBJ2-7; the D gene is possibly TRBD2 (5 bases). The CDR3 spans 13 residues. In germline, CDR1 is SGHTA, CDR2 FQGTGA. V was pared by 5 bases and J by 6 bases, with 14 bases between. CDR3 sequence reads: CASSPLGGGEQYF. The CDR3 coding sequence is TGTGCCAGCAGCCCCCTTGGTGGAGGCGAGCAGTACTTC. Filled out from reference TRBV7-3 and TRBJ2-7, the complete variable domain reads GAGVSQTPSNKVTEKGKYVELRCDPISGHTALYWYRQSLGQGPEFLIYFQGTGAADDSGLPNDRFFAVRPEGSVSTLKIQRTERGDSAVYLCASSPLGGGEQYFGPGTRLTVT.

V gene TRBV7-6 combines with J gene TRBJ2-1; 8 bases are a match to TRBD1. Germline CDR1 reads SGHVS; CDR2 reads FNYEAQ. Unmatched junction bases numbered 14, after V lost 5 bases and J lost 8 bases. This CDR3 region has 16 residues. The CDR3 DNA sequence: TGTGCCAGCAGCCCCCTGGGGGACAGGAGGGTCCATGAGCAGTTCTTC. Translating gives CASSPLGDRRVHEQFF.

This clone was detected a few times. The V call is TRBV14, the J call TRBJ1-1, with 9 nucleotides matching TRBD1. The CDR3 runs 16 residues. Trimming at V came to 1 base and at J to 4 bases, leaving 7 bases not matched to a gene. Germline V CDR1 and CDR2: SGHDN, FVKESK. CDR3 coding DNA: TGTGCCAGCAGCCAAGTGGGCTGGGACAGGGCCACTGAAGCTTTCTTT. Translated: CASSQVGWDRATEAFF. Based on the CDR3 plus reference TRBV14 and TRBJ1-1, the full variable domain is EAGVTQFPSHSVIEKGQTVTLRCDPISGHDNLYWYRRVMGKEIKFLLHFVKESKQDESGMPNNRFLAERTGGTYSTLKVQPAELEDSGVYFCASSQVGWDRATEAFFGQGTRLTVV.

This sequence joins TRBV9 and TRBJ1-4, with a tentative D call TRBD1 (6 bases). The V gene's germline CDR1 is SGDLS and CDR2 YYNGEE. With 2 bases removed from V and 1 base from J, the gap between germline ends came to 12 bases. The CDR3 has 16 residues. CDR3: CASSVGSGVTNEKLFF. The CDR3 nucleotides are TGTGCCAGCAGCGTGGGGTCAGGGGTAACTAATGAAAAACTGTTTTTT.